These 3 T cell receptor beta chains share one sample of origin, sequenced in a study of identical twins. TCRdb reanalysed the 5' RACE reads using MiXCR and keeps one entry per CDR3 protein. The table includes 1.5 million to 2 million distinct CDR3 sequences, more than 30% detected once. The sequencing input was cord blood. The receptors shown here come from a newborn girl in good health.

This clonotype was detected ten times or more. V is TRBV28 and J is TRBJ1-2; D unclear. The CDR3 consists of 14 residues. Germline lookup yields CDR1 MDHEN and CDR2 SYDVKM. Deletions cut 1 base from V and 4 bases from J, with 10 bases between. Here the CDR3 DNA reads TGTGCCAGCAGTTTATACAAGGCGGGCTATGGCTACACCTTC. Translation: CASSLYKAGYGYTF.

This clonotype was counted at least ten times. The chain carries TRBV3-1 and TRBJ2-6; D ambiguous. CDR1 and CDR2 (germline): LGHDT, YNNKEL (reference sequence). Deletions cut 0 bases from V and 0 bases from J, with 6 bases between. The CDR3 extends over 16 amino acids. Here the CDR3 DNA reads TGTGCCAGCAGCCAAGATCCCAGCTCTGGGGCCAACGTCCTGACTTTC. Its translation is CASSQDPSSGANVLTF.

This chain connects TRBV4-2 to TRBJ1-2; tentatively, D is TRBD1 (6 bases). There are 15 residues in the CDR3. CDR1 and CDR2 (germline): LGHNA, YNFKEQ. Trimming left V 4 bases short and J 5 bases short, with 17 bases between. The CDR3 region has the DNA TGTGCCAGCAGCCGCCAATCGGACAGACAATATGGCTACACCTTC. Protein product: CASSRQSDRQYGYTF.